This TCR beta chain was obtained from a study of CD8 T cells in ankylosing spondylitis. Study-wide results and limits: Disease-linked clones, CD8+, were relatively rare in peripheral blood. Seemingly distinctive of ankylosing spondylitis blood was a TCR beta motif formed by eight highly homologous variants. The clones that were linked to disease were reported to be significantly enriched in matched synovial fluid samples from ankylosing spondylitis patients.

V gave up 6 bases and J gave up 1 base, with 10 bases separating them. The CDR3 runs to 14 residues. Quantitative 5'-RACE with molecular barcodes was used to make the TCR beta libraries. TCRdb reanalysed the 5' RACE reads using MiXCR and keeps one entry per CDR3 protein. The sample records some 290,000 distinct CDR3 sequences, 20% being singletons. This clonotype was recorded at least ten times. The antigen is unknown. The chain carries TRBV12-3 or TRBV12-4 and TRBJ2-1; D not certain. The sample comprised blood, either unsorted or a sorted T cell fraction (not recorded which). The receptor was isolated from a male donor with ankylosing spondylitis or in good health (not recorded which). CDR3 sequence (DNA): TGTGCCAGCAGCCAACAAGGGTCCTACAATGAGCAGTTCTTC. Residues: CASSQQGSYNEQFF.